A single sample gave rise to the 20 T cell receptor beta chains below, sequenced in a study of blood T cell repertoires in COVID-19. Produced via immunoSEQ multiplex PCR; TCRdb's table is partial and in-frame only. The sample contains about 150,000 clones, roughly nine tenths of which appear only once. Specimen: peripheral blood. Every receptor here comes from a man in his forties or fifties with acute or convalescent COVID-19.

The gene calls are TRBV6-5 and TRBJ1-1; 7 bases map to TRBD1. In germline, CDR1 is MNHEY, CDR2 SVGAGI. The ends lost 5 bases at V and 5 bases at J; junction bases unmatched: 5. The CDR3 spans 13 residues. The CDR3 coding sequence is TGTGCCAGCAGTCAGGGGGAAGATACTGAAGCTTTCTTT. This gives the protein CASSQGEDTEAFF.

V usage is TRBV2 and J usage is TRBJ2-3, with D maybe TRBD1 (5 bases). Germline CDR1 is SNHLY and CDR2 is FYNNEI. V lost 6 bases and J 1 base, leaving 11 bases between the germline ends. CDR3 length: 14 amino acids. CDR3 sequence: CASRGRGGTDTQYF. In nucleotides, the CDR3 is TGTGCCAGCAGGGGGCGAGGTGGCACAGATACGCAGTATTTT.

The CDR3 nucleotides read TGTGCCAGCACCCTGGCACAGAATGGCTACACCTTC. This sequence encodes CASTLAQNGYTF. The chain combines TRBV7-9 with TRBJ1-2; D unresolved. Germline-derived CDR1 and CDR2 are SEHNR and FQNEAQ (reference sequence). V shed 7 bases and J shed 6 bases, with 12 bases lying between them. There are 12 residues in the CDR3. Together with reference TRBV7-9 and TRBJ1-2, the CDR3 gives the full variable domain: DTGVSQNPRHKITKRGQNVTFRCDPISEHNRLYWYRQTLGQGPEFLTYFQNEAQLEKSRLLSDRFSAERPKGSFSTLEIQRTEQGDSAMYLCASTLAQNGYTFGSGTRLTVV.

The chain combines TRBV6-5 with TRBJ1-1, with D maybe TRBD1 (5 bases). Germline V CDR1 and CDR2: MNHEY, SVGAGI. V was shortened by 0 bases and J by 8 bases, with 10 bases between the two germline ends. This CDR3 spans 13 amino acids. The CDR3 protein is CASSYSIGGEAFF. DNA of the CDR3: TGTGCCAGCAGTTACTCGATCGGGGGAGAAGCTTTCTTT.

In DNA, the CDR3 is TGTGCCAGCAGCTTAACTGGGACCCTCGGGGGGACTGAAGCTTTCTTT. Its translation: CASSLTGTLGGTEAFF. The rearrangement links TRBV11-1 to TRBJ1-1; D might be TRBD1 (5 bases). The CDR3 is 16 amino acids. V gave up 2 bases and J gave up 5 bases, with 18 bases separating them. Germline V lookup: CDR1 SGHAT, CDR2 FQDESV (reference sequence).

This clone turned up a few times. The CDR3 spells CASSYSGGMNQPQHF. CDR3 sequence (DNA): TGTGCCAGCAGCTATTCAGGGGGGATGAATCAGCCCCAGCATTTT. The chain employs TRBV9 and TRBJ1-5, with 7 bases that match TRBD1. The ends lost 4 bases at V and 4 bases at J; junction bases unmatched: 8. The V gene's germline CDR1 is SGDLS and CDR2 YYNGEE. This CDR3 is 15 amino acids long. Filled out from reference TRBV9 and TRBJ1-5, the complete variable domain reads DSGVTQTPKHLITATGQRVTLRCSPRSGDLSVYWYQQSLDQGLQFLIQYYNGEERAKGNILERFSAQQFPDLHSELNLSSLELGDSALYFCASSYSGGMNQPQHFGDGTRLSIL.

V gene TRBV23-1 combines with J gene TRBJ1-1, with D tentatively TRBD1 (5 bases). TRBV23-1 is filed as an ORF, its function uncertain. Between the trimmed V and J ends, which lost 2 bases and 4 bases, there was a span of 14 bases. CDR3 length: 15 amino acids. In DNA, the CDR3 is TGCGCCAGCAGTCAAAGACAGACCCGTAGCACTGAAGCTTTCTTT. It codes for CASSQRQTRSTEAFF.

This clone was observed a single time. The chain links TRBV6-5 to TRBJ1-2; D not resolved. Trimming took off 0 bases at V and 2 bases at J, with 13 bases between the two ends. The V gene's germline CDR1 is MNHEY and CDR2 SVGAGI. This CDR3 has 16 amino acids. This CDR3 reads CASSYSGGGRNYGYTF. The DNA for the CDR3 is TGTGCCAGCAGTTACTCTGGCGGCGGCAGAAACTATGGCTACACCTTC.

The V gene is TRBV24-1, the J gene TRBJ2-1; possible D gene TRBD1, 6 bases. The CDR3 spans 15 residues. The germline gives CDR1 KGHDR, CDR2 SFDVKD. The ends were cut back, 5 bases at V and 7 bases at J, with 17 bases in the middle. CDR3 loop: CATSGGPGALNEQFF. The CDR3, as DNA: TGTGCCACCAGTGGTGGGCCAGGGGCCCTGAATGAGCAGTTCTTC.

The genes are TRBV5-1 and TRBJ1-1; D may be TRBD1 (6 bases). CDR3 length: 15 residues. Deletions cut 1 base from V and 1 base from J, with 11 bases between. Germline V gene lookup returns CDR1 SGHRS and CDR2 YFSETQ. The CDR3 DNA sequence: TGCGCCAGCAGCTTGCGGGGGGCGCCGAACACTGAAGCTTTCTTT. Translation: CASSLRGAPNTEAFF.

This CDR3 reads CAWSARDSVTSEAFF. CDR3 DNA sequence: TGTGCCTGGAGTGCCCGGGACAGCGTTACCAGCGAAGCTTTCTTT. The chain recombines TRBV30 with TRBJ1-1; 7 positions agree with TRBD1. Germline CDR1 GTSNPN, CDR2 SVGIG (reference sequence). The CDR3 extends over 15 amino acids. With 1 base clipped from V and 8 bases from J, the junction kept 13 bases outside the gene matches.

This chain links TRBV5-4 with TRBJ1-2; D might be TRBD1 (6 bases). Per germline, CDR1 SGHNT and CDR2 YYREEE (reference sequence). This CDR3 spans 14 amino acids. V gave up 0 bases and J gave up 8 bases, with 14 bases separating them. For the CDR3, the DNA is TGTGCCAGCAGCTTGGATCAGGGGATTATAGGCTACACCTTC. Translation: CASSLDQGIIGYTF.

The rearrangement links TRBV10-3 to TRBJ2-5; no clear D. The V end lost 2 bases, the J end lost 4 bases, and 2 bases lay between the germline ends. In germline, CDR1 is ENHRY, CDR2 SYGVKD. CDR3 length: 11 residues. The CDR3 is CAISERETQYF. As DNA, the CDR3 is TGTGCCATCAGTGAGCGAGAGACCCAGTACTTC.

This clone showed up just a few times. V gene TRBV7-8 combines with J gene TRBJ2-7; TRBD2 matches 9 bases. Germline lookup yields CDR1 SGHVS and CDR2 FQNEAQ. With V trimmed by 1 base and J by 8 bases, 9 bases remained unmatched. The CDR3 runs to 15 residues. The DNA for the CDR3 is TGTGCCAGCAGCTTAGGGGGGACTAGCCCCCCCCAGCAGTACGTC. This translates into CASSLGGTSPPQQYV.

The V call is TRBV11-2, the J call TRBJ2-1; a weak D match, TRBD2 (6 bases). The ends were cut back, 0 bases at V and 10 bases at J, with 10 bases in the middle. The germline V gene encodes CDR1 SGHAT and CDR2 FQNNGV. The CDR3 length is 13 residues. The CDR3 DNA follows: TGTGCCAGCAGCTTAGATACGCTAGCGGAGCAGTTCTTC. This translates into CASSLDTLAEQFF.

The chain combines TRBV7-8 with TRBJ1-5; 8 bases map to TRBD1. The germline gives CDR1 SGHVS, CDR2 FQNEAQ. Trimming cost V 5 bases and J 4 bases; bases outside gene matches: 10. The CDR3 totals 16 residues. CDR3 sequence reads: CASSSARTGKNQPQHF. The CDR3 DNA reads as TGTGCCAGCAGCAGCGCCCGGACAGGGAAGAATCAGCCCCAGCATTTT.

The chain has TRBV6-5 and TRBJ1-5, with 9 nucleotides matching TRBD1. The CDR3 contains 15 residues. The germline CDR1 and CDR2 sequences are MNHEY and SVGAGI. V shed 5 bases, J shed 6 bases, and the junction held 8 bases outside the gene matches. The CDR3 spells CASSPGTGRFQPQHF. In DNA, the CDR3 is TGTGCCAGCAGTCCCGGGACAGGGCGTTTTCAGCCCCAGCATTTT.

This clone was observed a single time. This chain joins TRBV7-9 and TRBJ2-7; 9 bases are a match to TRBD1. Unmatched junction bases numbered 9, after V lost 4 bases and J lost 5 bases. This CDR3 region has 15 residues. Per the germline V gene, CDR1 is SEHNR and CDR2 is FQNEAQ (reference sequence). This CDR3 reads CASSSAGQGIHEQYF. The DNA for the CDR3 is TGTGCCAGCAGCTCCGCGGGACAGGGTATCCACGAGCAGTACTTC. The complete variable domain, with remaining parts taken from reference TRBV7-9 and TRBJ2-7, reads DTGVSQNPRHKITKRGQNVTFRCDPISEHNRLYWYRQTLGQGPEFLTYFQNEAQLEKSRLLSDRFSAERPKGSFSTLEIQRTEQGDSAMYLCASSSAGQGIHEQYFGPGTRLTVT.

This rearrangement joins TRBV27 to TRBJ2-5, with a tentative D call TRBD2 (5 bases). The ends were cut back, 5 bases at V and 5 bases at J, with 18 bases in the middle. Germline CDR1 is MNHEY and CDR2 is SMNVEV (reference sequence). CDR3 length: 15 residues. The CDR3 reads CASSPRARRGETQYF. CDR3 sequence (DNA): TGTGCCAGCAGTCCACGGGCCCGAAGAGGGGAGACCCAGTACTTC.

This clone was found once. This chain joins TRBV24-1 and TRBJ1-2; no clear D. Trimming stripped 10 bases from V and 8 bases from J, with 16 bases between. The CDR3 has 12 amino acids. CDR1 is KGHDR and CDR2 is SFDVKD in the germline V gene. The DNA for the CDR3 is TGTGCCACTCGGACGGCGACGGGAGGCTACACCTTC. Protein: CATRTATGGYTF.